A selection of T cell receptor beta chains follows, all from one sample in a study of cytotoxic CD8 clonotypes in ibrutinib-treated CLL. The method was immunoSEQ multiplex PCR; TCRdb's version includes in-frame clones alone and lacks a portion of them. The top ten hold about 40% of the sample, which has about 120,000 clones, roughly 57% seen once. The sample in question was PBMCs, obtained after 24 months of ibrutinib treatment. These receptors were collected from a human donor with chronic lymphocytic leukemia. Each CDR3 is given with its conserved first and last residue. D genes are given only for firm matches. The size field is filled for only some rows; it gives once, few, many or a size class.

d_call: -; clone_size: once; j_call: TRBJ1-1; cdr3_length: 12; v_call: TRBV21-1; cdr3_nt: TGTGCCAGCAGCAAAGGTGGCATTGAAGCTTTCTTT; cdr3_aa: CASSKGGIEAFF
d_call: TRBD1; clone_size: -; j_call: TRBJ1-1; cdr3_length: 15; v_call: TRBV5-1; cdr3_nt: TGCGCCAGCAGCTCCGAGACAGGGTTTAGCACTGAAGCTTTCTTT; cdr3_aa: CASSSETGFSTEAFF
d_call: TRBD1; clone_size: -; j_call: TRBJ1-3; cdr3_length: 16; v_call: TRBV2; cdr3_nt: TGTGCCAGCAGTGCCGGACAGGCGGCAGCCGGAAACACCATATATTTT; cdr3_aa: CASSAGQAAAGNTIYF
d_call: TRBD1; clone_size: few; j_call: TRBJ2-2; cdr3_length: 14; v_call: TRBV7-2; cdr3_nt: TGTGCCAGCAGCAGGACAGGAAACACCGGGGAGCTGTTTTTT; cdr3_aa: CASSRTGNTGELFF
d_call: -; clone_size: -; j_call: TRBJ1-2; cdr3_length: 13; v_call: TRBV11-3; cdr3_nt: TGTGCCAGCAGCTTTGGGGCCCACTATGGCTACACCTTC; cdr3_aa: CASSFGAHYGYTF
d_call: -; clone_size: -; j_call: TRBJ2-1; cdr3_length: 14; v_call: TRBV5-1; cdr3_nt: TGCGCCAGCGCGAGGATCGATGCGGTGAATGAGCAGTTCTTC; cdr3_aa: CASARIDAVNEQFF
d_call: -; clone_size: -; j_call: TRBJ1-1; cdr3_length: 15; v_call: TRBV19; cdr3_nt: TGTGCCAGTAGCGGGGCGGAGTTCGGGAACACTGAAGCTTTCTTT; cdr3_aa: CASSGAEFGNTEAFF
d_call: -; clone_size: few; j_call: TRBJ2-3; cdr3_length: 14; v_call: TRBV15; cdr3_nt: TGTGCCACCAGCAGTCAGGGTAGCACAGATACGCAGTATTTT; cdr3_aa: CATSSQGSTDTQYF
d_call: TRBD1; clone_size: -; j_call: TRBJ2-1; cdr3_length: 16; v_call: TRBV15; cdr3_nt: TGTGCCACCAGCAGAGAGGGACAGCCTTCCTACAATGAGCAGTTCTTC; cdr3_aa: CATSREGQPSYNEQFF
d_call: -; clone_size: once; j_call: TRBJ2-7; cdr3_length: 13; v_call: TRBV4-3; cdr3_nt: TGCGCCAGCAGCCAAGATAGGACCTACGAGCAGTACTTC; cdr3_aa: CASSQDRTYEQYF
d_call: -; clone_size: -; j_call: TRBJ2-2; cdr3_length: 13; v_call: TRBV9; cdr3_nt: TGTGCCTGCGGGACCCAAAACACCGGGGAGCTGTTTTTT; cdr3_aa: CACGTQNTGELFF
d_call: TRBD2; clone_size: -; j_call: TRBJ2-1; cdr3_length: 15; v_call: TRBV7-3; cdr3_nt: TGTGCCAGCAGAACTAGCGGGGGGGCCCGCAATGAGCAGTTCTTC; cdr3_aa: CASRTSGGARNEQFF
d_call: -; clone_size: -; j_call: TRBJ2-1; cdr3_length: 15; v_call: TRBV6-5; cdr3_nt: TGTGCCAGCAGTTACGGGGTTAGCTCCTACAATGAGCAGTTCTTC; cdr3_aa: CASSYGVSSYNEQFF
d_call: TRBD1; clone_size: -; j_call: TRBJ2-7; cdr3_length: 13; v_call: TRBV28; cdr3_nt: TGTGCCAGCAGTTCCGGGACAGGGCACGAGCAGTACTTC; cdr3_aa: CASSSGTGHEQYF
d_call: -; clone_size: -; j_call: TRBJ2-3; cdr3_length: 13; v_call: TRBV28; cdr3_nt: TGTGCCAGCAGTTTAGCAGGGGTAGATACGCAGTATTTT; cdr3_aa: CASSLAGVDTQYF